The entry below describes one TCR beta chain. Its antigen is still unknown. At one boundary the junction diverges from the germline segment, which might be a read error. The data are from a study of shared clonotypes between healthy human individuals (dated by TCRdb to the early 2020s). About the study as a whole: A couple of women and a few men aged 18 to 49 years were included in the cohort. To increase sequencing depth and limit assay-specific biases, different laboratories used diverse techniques to prepare libraries and sequence TCR repertoires. For each donor, CD4 naive and CD4 memory were each given three plates, CD8 naive was given two plates, and CD8 memory was given one plate. Per donor, leukapheresis produced somewhere between about 0.9 and 10 billion PBMCs. Blood TCR repertoires of about five healthy adults were deeply sequenced to estimate repertoire size and the extent of clonotype sharing between individuals.

The donors were healthy, HIV-negative adults who had no recently reported acute infections or vaccinations. Every donor was a Caucasian adult residing in Nashville, Tennessee, USA. CD4+ T cells were enriched by magnetic negative selection; naive cells were then positively selected on CD45RA, and the negative fraction formed the memory subset. Blood was collected by leukapheresis, and PBMCs were isolated by Ficoll-Histopaque density gradient centrifugation and then cryopreserved in liquid nitrogen vapor phase. Purity and quantity of every magnetically sorted T cell population were checked by analytical flow cytometry. Genomic DNA was isolated from every sorted fraction and measured by UV absorbance on a Nanodrop 2000c. Results the study describes overall, beyond this receptor: Because the study included a small number of donors, the genetic and exposure-history diversity represented was limited. Sharing across a few donors was observed for approximately 5% of naive CD4, over 3% of naive CD8, about 2.3% of memory CD4, and roughly 0.43% of memory CD8 clonotypes. Even with the large sequencing depth, rarefaction of the sorted-subset datasets indicated that sequencing was incomplete. Estimated clonotype richness was generally larger for naive than for memory subsets. Only blood was sampled, and tissue TCR repertoires likely differ from those in blood. Pairwise subsampling indicated that sequencing depth was expected to affect the degree of clonotype sharing among donors. Compared with non-shared clonotypes, clonotypes shared by all four sorted-subset donors had higher generation probabilities.

Counted from cysteine to phenylalanine, this CDR3 has 14 amino acids. Just the 42-base CDR3 DNA is kept, in frame starting at base 1. CDR1 and CDR2, per the germline V gene, are SNHLY and FYNNEI. TCR CDR3 regions were amplified from genomic DNA by multiplex PCR using the deep immunoSEQ assay. Extracted genomic DNA from each cell subset was distributed evenly across all wells of several immunoSEQ 96-well plates, and each plate was treated as a replicate. Each replicate PCR for sorted subsets received 200 ng genomic DNA, equal to roughly 30,000 T cell genomes. The purified libraries were quantified using a Qubit 3.0 fluorometer, sized with a Bioanalyzer 2100, and then quantified again using the KAPA Library Quantification kit. Every immunoSEQ 96-well plate was sequenced on a dedicated single-read 150-cycle Illumina NextSeq 550 flow cell. From the authors' description of their analysis: Because only junctional sequences without quality scores were contained in the immunoSEQ output, filtering matching that applied to full-length reads could not be performed. To assign V/J genes and CDR3, sequences were annotated against IMGT germline references using PyIR, a Python wrapper for IgBLAST v1.9. Reads with weak V/J assignments (E-value above 1e-6), missing CDR3, stop codons, out-of-frame junctions, or ambiguous translated residues were removed. V3J clonotypes were defined as sequences sharing an identical inferred V gene, J gene, and CDR3 amino acid sequence. Percentage overlap between repertoires was calculated by dividing the number of shared unique clonotypes by the size of the smaller repertoire. Repertoire richness was assessed with RTK rarefaction, the Chao1 estimator, and Recon v2.1 estimates of unobserved clonotypes. For all TCRbeta clonotypes obtained by the gDNA method from a handful of donors, generation probabilities were computed with OLGA. The source is immuneACCESS, and TCRdb retained only in-frame sequences with V and J called. Part of the clones is not carried over; for the studies checked, unresolved V genes explain less than half of this, and the remainder is unexplained. V and J calls and clone size are as listed in that table; D and trimming were resolved from the DNA. This sample is represented by approximately 1.1 million clones; around 78% of them were singletons. Around 0.47% of the sample lies in the top ten.

The rearranged segments are TRBV2 and TRBJ1-1; TRBD1 is perhaps the D gene, given 6 matching bases. The sample taken for sequencing was memory CD4+ T cells from PBMCs. Interpreted using the paper, the cell subset or site label stands for: CD45RA-negative fraction. The origin of this receptor is a man aged 18 to 29 in good health. Some clones in this sample may be carry-over from other donors' samples. Read as DNA, the sequence is TGTGCCAACAGTTCGGGGGGGCGCATGACTGAAGCTTTCTTT. Its protein is CANSSGGRMTEAFF.